These 17 T cell receptor beta chains originate from one sample sequenced in a study of shared clonotypes between healthy human individuals. Positive CCR7 selection of CD45RO-negative cells yielded the naive CD8 cells, and terminally differentiated effector memory CD45RA+ cells were excluded. The method was immunoSEQ multiplex PCR; TCRdb's version includes in-frame clones alone and lacks a portion of them. The data show around 2.1 million clones, with 90% to 95% seen just once and under 2% held by the top ten. Sequencing was done on a sample of naive CD8+ T cells from PBMCs. The receptors shown here come from a man aged 18-30 years in good health. Some clones in this sample may be carry-over from other donors' samples.

V usage is TRBV7-9 and J usage is TRBJ2-1; TRBD2 aligns across 7 bases. The germline V gene has CDR1 SEHNR and CDR2 FQNEAQ (reference sequence). The CDR3 consists of 16 residues. Trimming at V came to 1 base and at J to 8 bases, leaving 11 bases not matched to a gene. The CDR3 DNA follows: TGTGCCAGCAGCTTAGGAGTGGGAGGGCCCTTTCATGAGCAGTTCTTC. Translation: CASSLGVGGPFHEQFF.

This clone was found once. The chain joins TRBV6-5 to TRBJ2-5; TRBD2 aligns across 11 bases. The germline V gene has CDR1 MNHEY and CDR2 SVGAGI. Trimming at V came to 7 bases and at J to 2 bases, leaving 6 bases not matched to a gene. The CDR3 extends over 15 amino acids. Written as DNA, the CDR3 is TGTGCCAGCACGATAGCGGGAGGGGGGCAAGAGACCCAGTACTTC. It translates to CASTIAGGGQETQYF.

The V gene is TRBV19, the J gene TRBJ2-5; D is uncertain. The V gene lost 6 bases and the J gene lost 5 bases, with 13 bases spanning the gap. The CDR3 extends over 13 amino acids. CDR1 is LNHDA and CDR2 is SQIVND in the germline V gene (reference sequence). The CDR3 sequence: CASSPEVGETQYF. The CDR3 nucleotides are TGTGCCAGTAGCCCTGAGGTGGGTGAGACCCAGTACTTC.

The V call is TRBV4-2, the J call TRBJ2-7; a weak D match, TRBD1 (6 bases). This CDR3 has 15 residues. From germline, CDR1 is LGHNA and CDR2 YNFKEQ. V lost 0 bases, J lost 0 bases, and 9 bases lay in between. This CDR3 is CASSQEGHPSYEQYF. The CDR3 DNA follows: TGTGCCAGCAGCCAAGAGGGACACCCCTCCTACGAGCAGTACTTC.

In DNA form, the CDR3 reads TGCGCCAGCAGTGAGTTGGGGGGCTACGAGCAGTACTTC. Its protein product is CASSELGGYEQYF. The chain has TRBV10-1 and TRBJ2-7, with D possibly being TRBD2 (6 bases). With 1 base removed from V and 3 bases from J, the gap between germline ends came to 7 bases. In germline, CDR1 is WNHNN, CDR2 SYGVQD (reference sequence). CDR3 length: 13 residues.

This clone showed up just once. The genes are TRBV5-6 and TRBJ2-7; 8 bases line up with TRBD1. There are 14 residues in the CDR3. Germline lookup yields CDR1 SGHDT and CDR2 YYEEEE. V was clipped by 4 bases and J by 5 bases; unmatched bases: 8. CDR3 in DNA: TGTGCCAGCAGCCGTTCGACAGGGGACAACGAGCAGTACTTC. Translating gives CASSRSTGDNEQYF.

The chain carries TRBV27 and TRBJ1-1; 10 bases are a match to TRBD1. Trimming cost V 5 bases and J 7 bases; bases outside gene matches: 4. The CDR3 contains 13 residues. Germline CDR1 and CDR2: MNHEY and SMNVEV (reference sequence). Written as DNA, the CDR3 is TGTGCCAGCAGTGGACAGGGGGGTCTTGAAGCTTTCTTT. Protein: CASSGQGGLEAFF.

The chain uses TRBV27 and TRBJ1-5; D is perhaps TRBD1 (5 bases). CDR3 length equals 17 residues. Germline values: CDR1 MNHEY, CDR2 SMNVEV (reference sequence). The V gene lost 7 bases and the J gene lost 4 bases, with 23 bases spanning the gap. CDR3 sequence: CASIGAGRKSENQPQHF. CDR3 DNA sequence: TGTGCCAGCATTGGGGCAGGCCGGAAATCGGAGAATCAGCCCCAGCATTTT.

V usage is TRBV7-8 and J usage is TRBJ2-1; TRBD2 matches at 9 bases. The length of the CDR3 is 15 residues. Germline-derived CDR1 and CDR2 are SGHVS and FQNEAQ. The V segment lost 6 bases and the J segment 3 bases; nucleotides outside the gene matches: 6. CDR3 bases: TGTGCCAGCAGGGGAACTAGCGGGCACTACAATGAGCAGTTCTTC. Its translation: CASRGTSGHYNEQFF.

The gene calls are TRBV6-1 and TRBJ2-7, with D tentatively TRBD2 (6 bases). Germline CDR1 and CDR2: MNHNS and SASEGT. Trimming shortened V by 0 bases and J by 7 bases, and 16 bases separated the two germline ends. There are 15 residues in the CDR3. The CDR3 DNA sequence: TGTGCCAGCAGTGAAGCGCGGGACTGGGAAGGGGAGCAGTACTTC. This codes for CASSEARDWEGEQYF.

This clone occurred a few times. The V and J genes are TRBV13 and TRBJ1-1; no reliable D call. The CDR3 has 16 amino acids. Germline lookup yields CDR1 PRHDT and CDR2 FYEKMQ (reference sequence). Trimming cost V 4 bases and J 5 bases, with 20 bases left between them. The CDR3 loop reads CASSSPSNLGRTEAFF. CDR3 nucleotides: TGTGCCAGCAGCTCCCCCTCGAACCTCGGGCGGACTGAAGCTTTCTTT. Complete variable domain (other parts from reference TRBV13 and TRBJ1-1): AAGVIQSPRHLIKEKRETATLKCYPIPRHDTVYWYQQGPGQDPQFLISFYEKMQSDKGSIPDRFSAQQFSDYHSELNMSSLELGDSALYFCASSSPSNLGRTEAFFGQGTRLTVV.

The gene calls are TRBV5-3 and TRBJ2-7, with a possible D match to TRBD2 (6 bases). TRBV5-3 is sorted into the ORF group, with uncertain function. V gave up 4 bases and J gave up 5 bases, with 13 bases separating them. The CDR3 is made up of 13 amino acids. As DNA, the CDR3 is TGTGCCAGAAGCCCAGGCGGGGTACACGAGCAGTACTTC. It encodes CARSPGGVHEQYF.

The V and J genes are TRBV4-1 and TRBJ1-2, with 7 nucleotides matching TRBD1. The CDR3 runs to 16 residues. The junction had 11 bases not matched to a gene; V was cut back by 3 bases and J by 4 bases. The germline gives CDR1 MGHRA, CDR2 YSYEKL. The CDR3 DNA is TGCGCCAGCAGCCAGGGGGTGGCAGGGGGAAGCTATGGCTACACCTTC. As protein: CASSQGVAGGSYGYTF.

This clone appeared once. The chain carries TRBV4-1 and TRBJ1-4; a possible D gene is TRBD1 (6 bases). Trimming removed 0 bases at V and 4 bases at J, with 15 bases between. This CDR3 region has 17 residues. The germline CDR1 and CDR2 sequences are MGHRA and YSYEKL. The CDR3 DNA sequence: TGCGCCAGCAGCCAAGATTTAACAGGGAGAGGTAATGAAAAACTGTTTTTT. Its translation is CASSQDLTGRGNEKLFF.

The rearrangement joins TRBV5-1 to TRBJ2-3; D gene uncertain. V lost 4 bases and J lost 1, with 13 bases in between. Germline loops: CDR1 SGHRS, CDR2 YFSETQ. The CDR3 loop spans 15 amino acids. CDR3 residues: CASSPGFYGTDTQYF. DNA for the CDR3: TGCGCCAGCAGCCCCGGATTCTACGGCACAGATACGCAGTATTTT.

This clone is a singleton in its sample. This CDR3 is CASSPGLAGHEQYF. In DNA form, the CDR3 reads TGCGCCAGCAGTCCGGGACTAGCGGGCCACGAGCAGTACTTC. J is TRBJ2-7 and V is TRBV4-3; 12 nucleotides align to TRBD2. CDR1 and CDR2 (germline): LGHNA, YSLEER. This CDR3 comprises 14 residues. The V gene end was trimmed by 6 bases and the J gene end by 5 bases; junction bases not matched to a gene: 5.

V and J are TRBV27 and TRBJ2-7, with D perhaps matching TRBD1 (6 bases). V was clipped by 5 bases and J by 4 bases, with 15 bases between them. This CDR3 is built from 14 residues. Germline V gives CDR1 MNHEY, CDR2 SMNVEV (reference sequence). In DNA, the CDR3 is TGTGCCAGCAGTCCCCGGGACACTAGGTACGAGCAGTACTTC. This translates into CASSPRDTRYEQYF.